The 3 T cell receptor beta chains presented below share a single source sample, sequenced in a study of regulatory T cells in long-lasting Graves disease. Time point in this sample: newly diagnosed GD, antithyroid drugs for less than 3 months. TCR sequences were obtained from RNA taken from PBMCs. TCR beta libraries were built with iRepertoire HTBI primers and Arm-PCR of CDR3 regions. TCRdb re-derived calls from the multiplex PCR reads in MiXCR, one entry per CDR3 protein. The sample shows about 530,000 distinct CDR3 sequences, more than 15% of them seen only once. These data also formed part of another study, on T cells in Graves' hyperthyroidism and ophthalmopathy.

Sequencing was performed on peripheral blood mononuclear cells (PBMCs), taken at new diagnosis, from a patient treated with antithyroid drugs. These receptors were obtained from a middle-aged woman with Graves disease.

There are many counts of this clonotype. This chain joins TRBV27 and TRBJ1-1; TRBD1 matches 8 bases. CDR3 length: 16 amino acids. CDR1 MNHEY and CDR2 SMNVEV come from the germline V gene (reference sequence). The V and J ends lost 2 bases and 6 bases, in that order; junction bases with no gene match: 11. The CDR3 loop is CASSLRRTGYYAEAFF. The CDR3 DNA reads TGTGCCAGCAGTTTACGCCGGACAGGGTATTACGCTGAAGCTTTCTTT.

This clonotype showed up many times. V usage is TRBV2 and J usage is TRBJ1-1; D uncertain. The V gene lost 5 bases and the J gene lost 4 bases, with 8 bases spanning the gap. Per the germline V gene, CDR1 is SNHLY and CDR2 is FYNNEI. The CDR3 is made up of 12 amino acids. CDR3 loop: CASSPELTEAFF. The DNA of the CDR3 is TGTGCCAGCAGTCCGGAACTCACTGAAGCTTTCTTT.

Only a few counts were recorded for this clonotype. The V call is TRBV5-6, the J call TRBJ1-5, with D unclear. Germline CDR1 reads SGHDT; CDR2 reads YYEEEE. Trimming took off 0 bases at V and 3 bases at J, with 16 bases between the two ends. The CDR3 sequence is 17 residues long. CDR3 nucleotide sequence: TGTGCCAGCAGCTTGGAGTTGGCCGCGCCTTCCAATCAGCCCCAGCATTTT. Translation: CASSLELAAPSNQPQHF.